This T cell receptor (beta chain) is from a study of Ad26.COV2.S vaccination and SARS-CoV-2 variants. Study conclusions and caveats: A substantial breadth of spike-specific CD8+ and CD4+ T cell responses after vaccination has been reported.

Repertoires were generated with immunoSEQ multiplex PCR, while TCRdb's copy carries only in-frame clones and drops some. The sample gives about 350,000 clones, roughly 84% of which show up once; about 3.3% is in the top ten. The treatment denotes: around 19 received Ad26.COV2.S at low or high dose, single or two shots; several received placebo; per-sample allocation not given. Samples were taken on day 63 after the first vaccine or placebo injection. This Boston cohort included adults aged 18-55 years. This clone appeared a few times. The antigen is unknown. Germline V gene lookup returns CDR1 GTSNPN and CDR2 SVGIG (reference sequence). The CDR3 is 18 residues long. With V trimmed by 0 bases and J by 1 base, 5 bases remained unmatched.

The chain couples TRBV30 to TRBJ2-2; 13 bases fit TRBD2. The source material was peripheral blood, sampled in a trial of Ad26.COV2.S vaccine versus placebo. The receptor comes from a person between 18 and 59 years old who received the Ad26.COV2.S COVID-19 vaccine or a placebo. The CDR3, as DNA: TGTGCCTGGAGTGTACGGACTAGCGGGAGTAAGAACACCGGGGAGCTGTTTTTT. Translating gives CAWSVRTSGSKNTGELFF.